This is a list of T cell receptor beta chains from one sample in a study of cytomegalovirus exposure and HLA in healthy donors. The table came from immunoSEQ multiplex PCR; TCRdb's copy has only in-frame clones and leaves some out. The table shows about 140,000 clones, with 65% to 80% occurring only once. Sample: PBMCs. The receptor set was obtained from a male donor in good health and CMV-seronegative. Each CDR3 is given with its conserved first and last residue. The D gene is left open where the match is weak. A row's size may be missing; if present it is once, few, many or a size class.

.	TRBJ2-7	TRBV5-1	once	CASSLDASSYEQYF	TGCGCCAGCAGCTTGGACGCGAGCTCCTACGAGCAGTACTTC
.	TRBJ1-2	TRBV27	few	CASSLQADYGYTF	TGTGCCAGCAGTTTGCAGGCCGACTATGGCTACACCTTC
.	TRBJ1-5	TRBV19	few	CASTLSPAGNQPQHF	TGTGCCAGTACCCTCTCTCCTGCGGGCAATCAGCCCCAGCATTTT
TRBD1	TRBJ2-7	TRBV5-1	few	CASSWTADRSYEQYF	TGCGCCAGCAGCTGGACAGCGGACAGGTCCTACGAGCAGTACTTC
TRBD1	TRBJ1-5	TRBV28	few	CASSLGQGYRQPQHF	TGTGCCAGCAGTTTGGGACAGGGATATCGTCAGCCCCAGCATTTT
.	TRBJ1-2	TRBV28	.	CASKQGHSNYGYTF	TGTGCCAGCAAACAGGGCCATTCCAACTATGGCTACACCTTC
TRBD2	TRBJ2-1	TRBV10-3	.	CAISESQTSGGNNEQFF	TGTGCCATCAGTGAGTCACAGACTAGCGGGGGGAACAATGAGCAGTTCTTC
.	TRBJ2-5	TRBV5-1	.	CASSLADQRGETQYF	TGCGCCAGCAGCTTGGCTGATCAGCGCGGAGAGACCCAGTACTTC
.	TRBJ2-4	TRBV2	.	CASSGARTSSIQYF	TGTGCCAGCAGTGGGGCAAGGACTTCTAGCATTCAGTACTTC
.	TRBJ2-7	TRBV6-5	once	CASSPFFSSYEQYF	TGTGCCAGCAGCCCCTTTTTCAGCTCCTACGAGCAGTACTTC
TRBD2	TRBJ2-5	TRBV27	.	CASSFWTSGRSAQYF	TGTGCCAGCAGTTTCTGGACTAGCGGGAGATCGGCCCAGTACTTC
TRBD2	TRBJ2-7	TRBV5-1	few	CASSLAPRTSGTSYEQYF	TGCGCCAGCAGCTTGGCTCCAAGGACTAGCGGGACCTCCTACGAGCAGTACTTC
TRBD2	TRBJ2-3	TRBV10-3	once	CAISEGLAGTTDTQYF	TGTGCCATCAGTGAGGGACTAGCGGGGACCACAGATACGCAGTATTTT
.	TRBJ1-5	TRBV7-9	.	CASSPSNQPQHF	TGTGCCAGCAGCCCGAGCAATCAGCCCCAGCATTTT
TRBD1	TRBJ1-2	TRBV28	.	CASSRPGQVYGYTF	TGTGCCAGCAGCCGACCGGGACAGGTATATGGCTACACCTTC
TRBD1	TRBJ2-7	TRBV7-2	.	CASSLGGRGTGAFKKQYF	TGTGCCAGCAGCTTAGGGGGGAGGGGGACAGGGGCCTTCAAGAAGCAGTACTTC
TRBD2	TRBJ2-5	TRBV7-9	.	CASSLYDGRAETQYF	TGTGCCAGCAGCTTATACGACGGGAGGGCAGAGACCCAGTACTTC
TRBD1	TRBJ1-2	TRBV7-8	.	CASSLERTGENYGYTF	TGTGCCAGCAGCTTAGAGAGGACAGGGGAAAACTATGGCTACACCTTC
.	TRBJ1-4	TRBV11-2	.	CASSGRTDATNEKLFF	TGTGCCAGCAGCGGCCGGACAGATGCAACTAATGAAAAACTGTTTTTT
.	TRBJ2-2	TRBV4-2	.	CASSPSGKDTGELFF	TGTGCCAGCAGCCCCTCCGGGAAGGACACCGGGGAGCTGTTTTTT